This entry is about one T cell receptor beta chain. This sample was taken from a study of blood T cell repertoires in COVID-19. For the study at large: The origin of the acute and convalescent COVID-19 samples was the United States, Italy and Spain.

The CDR3 runs 14 residues. The germline CDR1 and CDR2 sequences are SGHRS and YFSETQ. Trimming cost V 4 bases and J 4 bases; bases outside gene matches: 5. Per the authors' pipeline: Estimation of nucleated cell counts relied on the amplification of reference gene primers. Method: immunoSEQ multiplex PCR; TCRdb's copy keeps in-frame clones and lacks some. V and J calls and clone size follow that table, whereas D and trimming were derived from the DNA. Found here are roughly 70,000 clones, roughly 73% of them singletons; the top ten hold roughly 6.5%. This chain uses TRBV5-1 with TRBJ1-2; 9 bases agree with TRBD1. The sequenced sample consisted of peripheral blood. The source is a woman aged 55-70 years with acute or convalescent COVID-19. The CDR3, as DNA: TGCGCCAGCAGCCCGGGACAGGGTAGCTATGGCTACACCTTC. It specifies CASSPGQGSYGYTF. The entire variable domain, with the rest obtained from reference TRBV5-1 and TRBJ1-2, is as follows: KAGVTQTPRYLIKTRGQQVTLSCSPISGHRSVSWYQQTPGQGLQFLFEYFSETQRNKGNFPGRFSGRQFSNSRSEMNVSTLELGDSALYLCASSPGQGSYGYTFGSGTRLTVV.